The clone carrying this T cell receptor beta chain appeared a few times. Its antigen remains unknown. This record comes from a study of human T cells and chemical hapten exposure. Study-level background: There were weekly diphenylcyclopropenone doses to the scalp for patients throughout the approximately 25-week study. Study conclusions and caveats: The donor cohort had alopecia, so its immune response may not match that of healthy people. Once DPC sensitization occurred, TCRs above 1 in 1000 frequency showed no change. It was expanded TCRs that formed significantly more large CDR3 similarity clusters than controls did.

TCRdb used MiXCR to reprocess the RACE reads, holding one entry per CDR3 protein. The table includes roughly 98,000 distinct CDR3 sequences, roughly an eighth detected once. Time point indicated: patch test 1, 2 weeks after DPC sensitization. Treatment defined: therapeutic diphenylcyclopropenone sensitization with weekly scalp DPC. The sequence was obtained from a woman between 40 and 55 years old with alopecia areata. Some clones in this sample may be carry-over from other donors' samples. The sequencing used whole blood, collected in connection with sensitization to the hapten diphenylcyclopropenone (DPC).

The chain's CDR3 is CASSPGQEAYEQYF. The CDR3 coding sequence is TGTGCCAGCTCACCGGGACAGGAAGCCTACGAGCAGTACTTC. The V gene is TRBV18, the J gene TRBJ2-7, with 8 bases identical to TRBD1. J gave up 2 bases and V 3 bases, and 3 bases lay outside the gene matches. CDR3 length: 14 residues. Germline CDR1 KGHSH, CDR2 LQKENI.